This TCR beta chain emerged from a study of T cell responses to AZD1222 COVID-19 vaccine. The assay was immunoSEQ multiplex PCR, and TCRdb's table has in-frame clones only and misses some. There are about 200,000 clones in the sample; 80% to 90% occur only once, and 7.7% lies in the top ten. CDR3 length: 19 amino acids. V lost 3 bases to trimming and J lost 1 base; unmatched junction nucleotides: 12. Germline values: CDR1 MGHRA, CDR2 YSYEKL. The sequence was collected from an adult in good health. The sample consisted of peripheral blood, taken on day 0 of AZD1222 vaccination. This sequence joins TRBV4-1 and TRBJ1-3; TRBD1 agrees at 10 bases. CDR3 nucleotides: TGCGCCAGCAGCCATGACGGGACAGGGGTAAGAAGATCTGGAAACACCATATATTTT. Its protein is CASSHDGTGVRRSGNTIYF.